The 20 T cell receptor beta chains below all came from one sample that was sequenced in a study of T cell responses to AZD1222 COVID-19 vaccine. Assay used: immunoSEQ multiplex PCR; TCRdb lists only in-frame clones, some missing. The sample has around 150,000 clones, roughly 94% seen once. Sequenced here: peripheral blood, sampled on day 0 of MenACWY control vaccination. The receptors derive from an adult in good health.

This chain links TRBV5-5 with TRBJ1-2; maybe TRBD1 (5 bases). Trimming left V 3 bases short and J 0 bases short, with 15 bases between. Germline CDR1 is SGHKS and CDR2 is YYEKEE (reference sequence). The CDR3 runs 16 residues. As DNA, the CDR3 is TGTGCCAGCAGCTGGGACGGGACGAATGCTAACTATGGCTACACCTTC. Protein product: CASSWDGTNANYGYTF.

Only one count was recorded for this clone. The V gene is TRBV7-2, the J gene TRBJ1-1; 7 nucleotides match TRBD1. After removal of 5 bases from V and 5 bases from J, the junction contained 8 bases not matched to a gene. Germline V CDR1 and CDR2: SGHTA, FQGNSA. The CDR3 loop spans 14 amino acids. The CDR3 coding sequence is TGTGCCAGCAGCACGGGGGCAGGGGGAACTGAAGCTTTCTTT. Translation gives CASSTGAGGTEAFF.

This clone has only one observation. The V and J genes are TRBV19 and TRBJ2-2; 7 bases agree with TRBD1. V lost 9 bases and J lost 5; bases outside the gene matches: 6. Per the germline V gene, CDR1 is LNHDA and CDR2 is SQIVND (reference sequence). The CDR3 has 13 amino acids. The DNA for the CDR3 is TGTGCCAGCCTGAACAGGGGAACCGGGGAGCTGTTTTTT. Protein sequence: CASLNRGTGELFF.

The rearrangement uses TRBV19 and TRBJ2-2; 13 positions agree with TRBD2. The CDR3 consists of 17 residues. Germline V gene sequence: CDR1 LNHDA, CDR2 SQIVND (reference sequence). The trim removed 5 bases at V and 6 bases at J, leaving 9 bases unmatched. The CDR3: CASSVPGLAGVAGELFF. The CDR3 nucleotides are TGTGCCAGTAGTGTCCCTGGACTAGCGGGAGTAGCCGGGGAGCTGTTTTTT. Full variable domain (outside the CDR3, taken from reference TRBV19 and TRBJ2-2): DGGITQSPKYLFRKEGQNVTLSCEQNLNHDAMYWYRQDPGQGLRLIYYSQIVNDFQKGDIAEGYSVSREKKESFPLTVTSAQKNPTAFYLCASSVPGLAGVAGELFFGEGSRLTVL.

The V gene is TRBV5-1, the J gene TRBJ1-3, with TRBD1 as a possible D gene (5 bases). Deletions cut 2 bases from V and 6 bases from J, with 18 bases between. This CDR3 is built from 16 residues. Looked up from germline, CDR1 is SGHRS and CDR2 is YFSETQ. CDR3 in amino acids: CASSLLDPRGENTIYF. As DNA, the CDR3 is TGCGCCAGCAGCTTACTAGATCCCCGGGGGGAAAACACCATATATTTT.

V gene TRBV5-1 combines with J gene TRBJ1-1; 12 nucleotides agree with TRBD1. This CDR3 contains 17 residues. The junction had 9 bases not matched to a gene; V was cut back by 5 bases and J by 1 base. Germline V lookup: CDR1 SGHRS, CDR2 YFSETQ. The CDR3 reads CASSPGTGGGGNTEAFF. CDR3 nucleotides: TGCGCCAGCAGTCCCGGGACAGGGGGCGGCGGGAACACTGAAGCTTTCTTT.

This clone was recorded only once. This sample also contains other DNA sequences that code for the same CDR3. V and J are TRBV6-5 and TRBJ1-6; D uncertain. Trimming cost V 9 bases and J 0 bases, with 9 bases left between them. In germline, CDR1 is MNHEY, CDR2 SVGAGI. CDR3 size: 14 residues. Written as DNA, the CDR3 is TGTGCCAGTTCACCCAGCTCCTATAATTCACCCCTCCACTTT. Amino acids: CASSPSSYNSPLHF.

CDR3: CASSQGLAGRRMFF. The CDR3 DNA reads as TGTGCCAGCAGCCAGGGACTAGCGGGCCGCCGTATGTTCTTC. The rearrangement joins TRBV14 to TRBJ2-1; 12 bases match TRBD2. This CDR3 is 14 amino acids long. The V and J ends lost 3 bases and 15 bases, in that order; junction bases with no gene match: 9. Germline loops: CDR1 SGHDN, CDR2 FVKESK.

The chain links TRBV9 to TRBJ2-7; 10 nucleotides align to TRBD1. The CDR3 has 15 amino acids. Germline V gives CDR1 SGDLS, CDR2 YYNGEE. The V segment lost 4 bases and the J segment 6 bases; nucleotides outside the gene matches: 10. CDR3 coding DNA: TGTGCCAGCAGCCGCTCAGGGACAGGGGAGACCGAGCAGTACTTC. Its protein product is CASSRSGTGETEQYF.

In this sample, this clone turned up once. The V and J genes are TRBV7-8 and TRBJ2-7; possibly TRBD1 for D (6 bases). Germline lookup yields CDR1 SGHVS and CDR2 FQNEAQ. This CDR3 has 13 residues. The V end was cut by 3 bases, the J end by 3 bases, with 9 bases between. The CDR3 reads CASSLTGFYEQYF. CDR3 DNA sequence: TGTGCCAGCAGCTTGACAGGTTTCTACGAGCAGTACTTC.

Notes on this clone: The sample holds other DNA sequences that translate to the same CDR3. J is TRBJ1-1 and V is TRBV11-3, with no clear D. Germline CDR1 and CDR2: SGHNT and YENEEA. Trimming pared 3 bases from V and 5 bases from J, leaving 4 bases between. This CDR3 comprises 11 residues. The DNA for the CDR3 is TGTGCCAGCAGCTTCGGGACTGAAGCTTTCTTT. Translation: CASSFGTEAFF.

The J gene is TRBJ1-1, the V gene TRBV6-4, with D hard to call. The CDR3 runs to 17 residues. Germline assignment: CDR1 MRHNA and CDR2 SNTAGT. The V end lost 2 bases, the J end lost 3 bases, and 19 bases lay between the germline ends. CDR3 sequence: CASSDVGWADADTEAFF. The CDR3 region has the DNA TGTGCCAGCAGTGACGTAGGCTGGGCAGATGCCGACACTGAAGCTTTCTTT.

The V and J genes are TRBV27 and TRBJ2-7, with a weak D call TRBD1 (6 bases). Germline V lookup: CDR1 MNHEY, CDR2 SMNVEV (reference sequence). V was shortened by 2 bases and J by 6 bases, with 23 bases between the two germline ends. The CDR3 totals 17 residues. CDR3 in amino acids: CASSLMPGTPQRGEQYF. Here the CDR3 DNA reads TGTGCCAGCAGTTTAATGCCGGGGACACCTCAGCGAGGCGAGCAGTACTTC.

The chain combines TRBV2 with TRBJ2-7; 13 bases line up with TRBD2. This CDR3 is built from 16 residues. J gave up 7 bases and V 6 bases, and 12 bases lay outside the gene matches. From germline, CDR1 is SNHLY and CDR2 FYNNEI. The CDR3 DNA follows: TGTGCCAGCAGCGGTAGCAGACTAGCGGGAGGCGGGGAGCAGTACTTC. Protein product: CASSGSRLAGGGEQYF.

The chain has TRBV2 and TRBJ1-1, with D unclear. The germline V gene has CDR1 SNHLY and CDR2 FYNNEI. This CDR3 spans 14 amino acids. V was trimmed by 5 bases and J by 1 base, leaving 11 bases between them. CDR3 sequence: CASSSDGENTEAFF. CDR3 nucleotides: TGTGCCAGCAGTTCAGACGGAGAGAACACTGAAGCTTTCTTT. Full variable domain (remainder filled in from reference TRBV2 and TRBJ1-1): EPEVTQTPSHQVTQMGQEVILRCVPISNHLYFYWYRQILGQKVEFLVSFYNNEISEKSEIFDDQFSVERPDGSNFTLKIRSTKLEDSAMYFCASSSDGENTEAFFGQGTRLTVV.

J is TRBJ2-7 and V is TRBV14, with D maybe TRBD1 (6 bases). This CDR3 is built from 14 residues. V gave up 0 bases and J gave up 3 bases, with 9 bases separating them. From germline, CDR1 is SGHDN and CDR2 FVKESK. The CDR3 loop is CASSQDIGGYEQYF. In DNA form, the CDR3 reads TGTGCCAGCAGCCAAGATATAGGGGGCTACGAGCAGTACTTC. The full variable domain, rest sourced from reference TRBV14 and TRBJ2-7, is EAGVTQFPSHSVIEKGQTVTLRCDPISGHDNLYWYRRVMGKEIKFLLHFVKESKQDESGMPNNRFLAERTGGTYSTLKVQPAELEDSGVYFCASSQDIGGYEQYFGPGTRLTVT.

In this sample, this clone turned up a few times. The chain couples TRBV6-2 or TRBV6-3 to TRBJ1-1; the D is unclear. This CDR3 has 13 residues. Germline CDR1 MNHEY, CDR2 SVGEGT. The V end was cut by 4 bases, the J end by 8 bases, with 14 bases between. Here the CDR3 reads CASSLMRGREAFF. CDR3 DNA: TGTGCCAGCAGTTTGATGAGAGGAAGAGAAGCTTTCTTT.

The V and J genes are TRBV6-6 and TRBJ2-3; perhaps TRBD2 as D (5 bases). V lost 6 bases, J lost 3 bases, and 16 bases lay in between. This CDR3 spans 15 amino acids. From germline, CDR1 is MNHNY and CDR2 SVGAGI (reference sequence). CDR3 sequence reads: CASRSASGGTDTQYF. For the CDR3, the DNA is TGTGCCAGCAGGTCGGCGAGCGGTGGAACAGATACGCAGTATTTT.

The rearrangement joins TRBV6-2 or TRBV6-3 to TRBJ1-5, with 9 bases identical to TRBD1. CDR1 and CDR2 from the germline V gene are MNHEY and SVGEGT. Germline trimming cut 5 bases from V and 7 bases from J; bases unmatched to any gene: 9. The CDR3 extends over 15 amino acids. CDR3 amino acids: CASSTRDRVSQPQHF. CDR3 nucleotide sequence: TGTGCCAGCAGTACCCGGGACAGGGTGAGCCAGCCCCAGCATTTT.

This chain joins TRBV6-5 and TRBJ2-2, with D possibly TRBD2 on 6 matching bases. V dropped 3 bases and J dropped 9 bases, with 8 bases sitting between them. The V gene's germline CDR1 is MNHEY and CDR2 SVGAGI. CDR3 length: 12 residues. CDR3 DNA sequence: TGTGCCAGCAGTTATAGCGGCAGGGAGCTGTTTTTT. Amino acids: CASSYSGRELFF.